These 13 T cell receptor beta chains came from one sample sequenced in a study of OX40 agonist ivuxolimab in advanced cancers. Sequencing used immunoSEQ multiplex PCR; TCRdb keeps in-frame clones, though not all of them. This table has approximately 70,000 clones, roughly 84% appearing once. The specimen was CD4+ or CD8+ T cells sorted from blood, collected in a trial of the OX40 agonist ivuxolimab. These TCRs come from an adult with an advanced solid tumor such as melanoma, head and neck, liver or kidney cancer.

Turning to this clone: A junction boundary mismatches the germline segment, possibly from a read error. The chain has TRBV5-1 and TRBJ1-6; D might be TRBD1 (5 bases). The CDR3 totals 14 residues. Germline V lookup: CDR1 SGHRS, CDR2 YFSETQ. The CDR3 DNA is TGCGCCAGCGGCTTGGAGGGACCTAATTCACCCCTCCACTTT. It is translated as CASGLEGPNSPLHF.

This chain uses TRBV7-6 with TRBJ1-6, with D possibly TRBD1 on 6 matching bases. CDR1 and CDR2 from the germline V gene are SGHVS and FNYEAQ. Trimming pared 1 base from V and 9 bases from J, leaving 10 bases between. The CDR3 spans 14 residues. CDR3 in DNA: TGTGCCAGCAGCTTAGGAGGGGGGGGTTCACCCCTCCACTTT. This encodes CASSLGGGGSPLHF.

The CDR3: CASSVGTGGTGELFF. The CDR3 coding sequence is TGTGCCAGCAGCGTAGGTACAGGGGGCACCGGGGAGCTGTTTTTT. The rearrangement links TRBV9 to TRBJ2-2, with 8 bases that match TRBD1. The CDR3 loop spans 15 amino acids. With 0 bases clipped from V and 4 bases from J, the junction kept 2 bases outside the gene matches. Germline V gene lookup returns CDR1 SGDLS and CDR2 YYNGEE.

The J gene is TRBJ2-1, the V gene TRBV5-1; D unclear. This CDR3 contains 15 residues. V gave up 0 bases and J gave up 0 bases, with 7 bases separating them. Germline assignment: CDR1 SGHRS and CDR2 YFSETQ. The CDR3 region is CASSLAVVSYNEQFF. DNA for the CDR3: TGCGCCAGCAGCTTGGCCGTCGTCTCCTACAATGAGCAGTTCTTC. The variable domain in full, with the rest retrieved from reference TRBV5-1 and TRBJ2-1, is KAGVTQTPRYLIKTRGQQVTLSCSPISGHRSVSWYQQTPGQGLQFLFEYFSETQRNKGNFPGRFSGRQFSNSRSEMNVSTLELGDSALYLCASSLAVVSYNEQFFGPGTRLTVL.

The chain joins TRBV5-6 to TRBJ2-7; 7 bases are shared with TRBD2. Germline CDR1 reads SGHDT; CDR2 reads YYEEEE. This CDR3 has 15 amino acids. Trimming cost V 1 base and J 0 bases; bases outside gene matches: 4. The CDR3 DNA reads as TGTGCCAGCAGCTTGACGTGGACTAGCTCCTACGAGCAGTACTTC. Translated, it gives CASSLTWTSSYEQYF.

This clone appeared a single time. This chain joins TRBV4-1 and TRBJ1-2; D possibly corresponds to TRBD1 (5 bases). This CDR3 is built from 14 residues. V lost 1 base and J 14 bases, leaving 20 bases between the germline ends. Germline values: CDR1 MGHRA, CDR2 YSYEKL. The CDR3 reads CASSQGPTGSLETF. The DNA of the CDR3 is TGCGCCAGCAGCCAAGGTCCCACAGGCTCCCTAGAGACCTTC.

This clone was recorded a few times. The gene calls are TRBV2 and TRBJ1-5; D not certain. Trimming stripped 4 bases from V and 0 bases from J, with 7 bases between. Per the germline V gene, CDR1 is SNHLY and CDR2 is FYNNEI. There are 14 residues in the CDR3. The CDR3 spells CASSVDGSNQPQHF. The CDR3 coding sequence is TGTGCCAGCAGTGTCGACGGTAGCAATCAGCCCCAGCATTTT.

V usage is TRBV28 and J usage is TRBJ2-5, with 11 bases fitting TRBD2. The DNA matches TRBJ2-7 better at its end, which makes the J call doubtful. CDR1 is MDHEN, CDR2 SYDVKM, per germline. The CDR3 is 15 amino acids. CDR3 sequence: CASSPHTSGSYEQYF. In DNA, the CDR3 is TGTGCCAGCAGTCCTCACACTAGCGGGAGCTACGAGCAGTACTTC.

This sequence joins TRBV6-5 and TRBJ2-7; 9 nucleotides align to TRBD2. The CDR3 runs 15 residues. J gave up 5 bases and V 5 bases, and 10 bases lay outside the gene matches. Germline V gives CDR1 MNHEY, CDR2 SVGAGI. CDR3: CASSARGLAVNEQYF. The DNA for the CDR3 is TGTGCCAGCAGTGCCCGGGGACTAGCTGTAAACGAGCAGTACTTC.

CDR3 region: CASIGGVGTEAFF. The CDR3 coding sequence is TGTGCCAGCATAGGGGGCGTCGGCACTGAAGCTTTCTTT. The chain is built from TRBV14 and TRBJ1-1, with TRBD1 matching over 7 bases. Germline V CDR1 and CDR2: SGHDN, FVKESK. The CDR3 consists of 13 residues. J gave up 4 bases and V 7 bases, and 6 bases lay outside the gene matches.

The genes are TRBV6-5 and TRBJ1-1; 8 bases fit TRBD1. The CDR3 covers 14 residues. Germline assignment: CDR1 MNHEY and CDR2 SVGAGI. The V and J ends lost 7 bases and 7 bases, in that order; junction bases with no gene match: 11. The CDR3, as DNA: TGTGCCAGCACCTACGAAGGGACAGGAGGTGAAGCTTTCTTT. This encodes CASTYEGTGGEAFF.

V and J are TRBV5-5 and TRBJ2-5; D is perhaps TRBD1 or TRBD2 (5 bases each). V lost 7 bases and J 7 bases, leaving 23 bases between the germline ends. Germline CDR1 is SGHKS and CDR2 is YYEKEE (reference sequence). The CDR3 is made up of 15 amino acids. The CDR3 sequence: CASYYAGGRGGTQYF. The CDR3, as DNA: TGTGCCAGCTATTACGCTGGGGGACGTGGCGGGACCCAGTACTTC.

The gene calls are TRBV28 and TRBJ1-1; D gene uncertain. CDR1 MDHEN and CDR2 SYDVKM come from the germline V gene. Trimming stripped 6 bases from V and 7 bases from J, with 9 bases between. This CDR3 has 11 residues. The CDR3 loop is CASSGVFEAFF. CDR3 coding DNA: TGTGCCAGCAGCGGGGTATTTGAAGCTTTCTTT.